This T cell receptor beta chain was profiled in a study of blood T cell repertoires in COVID-19. Study-wide context: The United States, Italy and Spain provided the acute and convalescent COVID-19 samples. Sources were T cells, B-cell-depleted T cells, or PBMCs; the material itself was cDNA or gDNA.

The ends lost 6 bases at V and 4 bases at J; junction bases unmatched: 18. Germline V lookup: CDR1 SNHLY, CDR2 FYNNEI. This CDR3 comprises 18 residues. Authors' processing steps: Amplification with reference gene primers provided the estimates of nucleated cell counts. The table came from immunoSEQ multiplex PCR; TCRdb's copy has only in-frame clones and leaves some out. Clone size and the V and J calls come from that table; the DNA yielded D and trimming. The repertoire holds about 39,000 clones, with about four fifths as singletons. The chain recombines TRBV2 with TRBJ2-3; the match to TRBD2 covers 8 bases. The specimen was peripheral blood. This clonotype originated in a man aged 70-80 years with acute or convalescent COVID-19. The DNA of the CDR3 is TGTGCCAGCAGGGCGGCGTTCGGGGGAACTAGCGGCCCAGATACGCAGTATTTT. This gives the protein CASRAAFGGTSGPDTQYF.